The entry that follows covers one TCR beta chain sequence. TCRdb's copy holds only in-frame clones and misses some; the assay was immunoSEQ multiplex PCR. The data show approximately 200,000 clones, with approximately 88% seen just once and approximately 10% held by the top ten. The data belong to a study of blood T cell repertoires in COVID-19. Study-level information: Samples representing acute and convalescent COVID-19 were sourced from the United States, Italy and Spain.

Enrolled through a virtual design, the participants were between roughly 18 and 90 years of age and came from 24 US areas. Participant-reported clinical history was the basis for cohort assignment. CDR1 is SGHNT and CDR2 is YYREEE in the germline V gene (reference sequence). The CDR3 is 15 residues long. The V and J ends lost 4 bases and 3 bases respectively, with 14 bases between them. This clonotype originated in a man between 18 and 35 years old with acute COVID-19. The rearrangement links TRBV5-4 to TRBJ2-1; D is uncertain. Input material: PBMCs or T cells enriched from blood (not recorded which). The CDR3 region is CASSPLGRNYNEQFF. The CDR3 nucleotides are TGTGCCAGCAGCCCCCTGGGCCGCAACTACAATGAGCAGTTCTTC.